Included here is one T cell receptor (beta chain) sequence, with context. Its antigen remains unidentified. This sample is part of a study of neoadjuvant anti-PD-1 for oral cavity cancer. The CDR3 consists of 13 residues. Germline V gene lookup returns CDR1 SQVTM and CDR2 ANQGSEA. Trimming removed 6 bases at V and 2 bases at J, with 11 bases between. TCRdb's table, derived via immunoSEQ multiplex PCR, lists solely in-frame clones and lacks some. The sample lists some 71,000 clones, 65% to 85% occurring once. The study's findings and limits: Higher pretreatment Treg/Th17 ratios tracked higher pretreatment blood clonality.

Sequences were derived from PBMCs, sampled before nivolumab (anti-PD-1) treatment. This rearrangement joins TRBV29-1 to TRBJ1-3, with D possibly being TRBD1 (6 bases). The clonotype comes from a person aged 35-80 years with oral cavity squamous cell carcinoma. The CDR3 DNA follows: TGCAGCGTCATACAGGGCGCTGGAAACACCATATATTTT. This codes for CSVIQGAGNTIYF.